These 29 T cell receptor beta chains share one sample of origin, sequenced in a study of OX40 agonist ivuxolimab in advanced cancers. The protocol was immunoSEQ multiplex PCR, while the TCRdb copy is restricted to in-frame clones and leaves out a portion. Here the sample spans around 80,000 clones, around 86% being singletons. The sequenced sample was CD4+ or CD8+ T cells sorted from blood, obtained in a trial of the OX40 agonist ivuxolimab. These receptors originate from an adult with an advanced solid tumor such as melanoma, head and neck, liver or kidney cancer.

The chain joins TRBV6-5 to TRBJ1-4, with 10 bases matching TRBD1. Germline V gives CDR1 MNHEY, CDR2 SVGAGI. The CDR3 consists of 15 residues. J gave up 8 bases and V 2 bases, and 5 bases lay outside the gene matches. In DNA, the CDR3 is TGTGCCAGCAGTTACGCGACAGGGGGCCCCGAAAAACTGTTTTTT. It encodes CASSYATGGPEKLFF.

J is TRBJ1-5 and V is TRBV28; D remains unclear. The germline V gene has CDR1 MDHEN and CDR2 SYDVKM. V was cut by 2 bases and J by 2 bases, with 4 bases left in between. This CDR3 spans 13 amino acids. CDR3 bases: TGTGCCAGCAGTTTAGACGGCAATCAGCCCCAGCATTTT. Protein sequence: CASSLDGNQPQHF.

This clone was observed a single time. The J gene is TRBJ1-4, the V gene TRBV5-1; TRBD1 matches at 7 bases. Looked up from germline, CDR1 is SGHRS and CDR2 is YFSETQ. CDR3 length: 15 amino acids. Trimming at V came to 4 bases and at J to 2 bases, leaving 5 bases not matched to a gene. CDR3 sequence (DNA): TGCGCCAGCAGCACCGGGACAGTTACTAATGAAAAACTGTTTTTT. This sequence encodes CASSTGTVTNEKLFF.

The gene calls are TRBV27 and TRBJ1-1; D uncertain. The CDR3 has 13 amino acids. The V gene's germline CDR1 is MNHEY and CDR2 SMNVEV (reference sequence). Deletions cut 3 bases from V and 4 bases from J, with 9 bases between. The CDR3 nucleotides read TGTGCCAGCAGTTTTCGGGGAATCACTGAAGCTTTCTTT. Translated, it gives CASSFRGITEAFF.

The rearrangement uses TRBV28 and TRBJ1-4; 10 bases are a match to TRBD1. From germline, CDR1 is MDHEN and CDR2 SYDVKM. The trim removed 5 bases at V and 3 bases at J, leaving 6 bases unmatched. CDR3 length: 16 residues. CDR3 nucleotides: TGTGCCAGCAGTACGCTCGACAGGGGGCCTAATGAAAAACTGTTTTTT. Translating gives CASSTLDRGPNEKLFF.

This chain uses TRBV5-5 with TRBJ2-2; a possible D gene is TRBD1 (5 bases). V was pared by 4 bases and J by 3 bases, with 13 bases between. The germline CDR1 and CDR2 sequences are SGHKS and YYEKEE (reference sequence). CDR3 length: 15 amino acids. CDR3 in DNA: TGTGCCAGCAGCACGGCACCGACAGACACCGGGGAGCTGTTTTTT. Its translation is CASSTAPTDTGELFF.

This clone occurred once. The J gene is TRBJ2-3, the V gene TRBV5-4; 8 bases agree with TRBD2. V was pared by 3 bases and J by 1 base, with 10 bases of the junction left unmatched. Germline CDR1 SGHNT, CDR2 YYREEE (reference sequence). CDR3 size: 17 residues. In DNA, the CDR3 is TGTGCCAGCAGCTCAGACTTAGCGGGACCGGGCACAGATACGCAGTATTTT. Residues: CASSSDLAGPGTDTQYF.

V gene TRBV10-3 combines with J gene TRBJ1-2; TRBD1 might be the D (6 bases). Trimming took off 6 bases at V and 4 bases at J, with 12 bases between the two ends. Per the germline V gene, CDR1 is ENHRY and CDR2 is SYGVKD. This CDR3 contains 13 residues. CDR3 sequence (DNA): TGTGCCATCAGCCCAGGACAGATCTATGGCTACACCTTC. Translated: CAISPGQIYGYTF.

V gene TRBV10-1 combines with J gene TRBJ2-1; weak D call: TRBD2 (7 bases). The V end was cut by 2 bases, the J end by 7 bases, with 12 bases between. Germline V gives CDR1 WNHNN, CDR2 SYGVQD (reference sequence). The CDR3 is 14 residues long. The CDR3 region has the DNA TGCGCCAGCAGTGAGGTGGGGGGGCTGAATGAGCAGTTCTTC. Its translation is CASSEVGGLNEQFF.

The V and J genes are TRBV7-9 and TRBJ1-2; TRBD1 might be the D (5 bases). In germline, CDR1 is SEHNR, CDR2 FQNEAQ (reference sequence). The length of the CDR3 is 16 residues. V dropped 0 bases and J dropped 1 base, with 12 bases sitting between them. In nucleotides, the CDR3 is TGTGCCAGCAGCTTAGCTGGGGCCGACCTTAACTATGGCTACACCTTC. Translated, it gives CASSLAGADLNYGYTF.

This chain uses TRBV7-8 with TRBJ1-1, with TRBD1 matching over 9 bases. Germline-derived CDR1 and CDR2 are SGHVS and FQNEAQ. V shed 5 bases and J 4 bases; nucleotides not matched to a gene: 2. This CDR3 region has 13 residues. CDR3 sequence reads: CASSRDRATEAFF. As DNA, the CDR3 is TGTGCCAGCAGCCGGGACAGGGCCACTGAAGCTTTCTTT.

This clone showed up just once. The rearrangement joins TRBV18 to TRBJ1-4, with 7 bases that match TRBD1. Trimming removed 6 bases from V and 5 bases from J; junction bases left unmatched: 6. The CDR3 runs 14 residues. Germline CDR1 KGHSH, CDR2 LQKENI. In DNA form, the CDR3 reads TGTGCCAGCTCGTCGACAGGGAGGAATGAAAAACTGTTTTTT. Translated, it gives CASSSTGRNEKLFF. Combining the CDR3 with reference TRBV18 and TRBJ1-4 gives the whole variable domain NAGVMQNPRHLVRRRGQEARLRCSPMKGHSHVYWYRQLPEEGLKFMVYLQKENIIDESGMPKERFSAEFPKEGPSILRIQQVVRGDSAAYFCASSSTGRNEKLFFGSGTQLSVL.

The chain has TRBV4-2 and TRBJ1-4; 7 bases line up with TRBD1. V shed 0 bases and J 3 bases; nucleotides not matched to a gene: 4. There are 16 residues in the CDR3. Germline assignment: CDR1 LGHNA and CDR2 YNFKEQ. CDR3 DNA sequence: TGTGCCAGCAGCCAAGAAGGGGACAGATCTAATGAAAAACTGTTTTTT. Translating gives CASSQEGDRSNEKLFF.

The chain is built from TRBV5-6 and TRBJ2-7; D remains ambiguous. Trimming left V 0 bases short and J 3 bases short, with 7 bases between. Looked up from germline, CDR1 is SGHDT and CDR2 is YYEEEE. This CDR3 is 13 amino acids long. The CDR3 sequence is CASSLAYGYEQYV. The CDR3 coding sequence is TGTGCCAGCAGCTTGGCCTATGGCTACGAGCAGTACGTC.

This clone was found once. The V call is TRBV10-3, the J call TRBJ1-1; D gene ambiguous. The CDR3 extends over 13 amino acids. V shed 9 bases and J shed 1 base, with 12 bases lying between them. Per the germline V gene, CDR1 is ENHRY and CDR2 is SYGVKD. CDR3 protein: CAISPLGNTEAFF. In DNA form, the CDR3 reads TGTGCCATTTCCCCCCTCGGGAACACTGAAGCTTTCTTT.

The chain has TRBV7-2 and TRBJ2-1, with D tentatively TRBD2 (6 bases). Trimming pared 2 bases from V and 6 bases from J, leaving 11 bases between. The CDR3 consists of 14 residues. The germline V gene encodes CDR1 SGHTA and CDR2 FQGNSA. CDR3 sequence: CASSLFLASNEQFF. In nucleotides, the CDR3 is TGTGCCAGCAGCTTATTCCTAGCGAGCAATGAGCAGTTCTTC.

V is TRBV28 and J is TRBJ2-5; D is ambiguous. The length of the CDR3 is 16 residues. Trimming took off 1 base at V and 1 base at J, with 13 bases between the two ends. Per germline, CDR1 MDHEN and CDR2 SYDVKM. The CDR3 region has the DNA TGTGCCAGCAGTTTATATTCAGGCCCACTCCAAGAGACCCAGTACTTC. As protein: CASSLYSGPLQETQYF.

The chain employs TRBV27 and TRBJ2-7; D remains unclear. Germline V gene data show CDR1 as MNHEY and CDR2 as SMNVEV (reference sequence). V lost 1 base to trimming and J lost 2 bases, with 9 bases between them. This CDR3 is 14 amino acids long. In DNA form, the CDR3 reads TGTGCCAGCAGTTTATACTACGGACCCTACGAGCAGTACGTC. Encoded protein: CASSLYYGPYEQYV.

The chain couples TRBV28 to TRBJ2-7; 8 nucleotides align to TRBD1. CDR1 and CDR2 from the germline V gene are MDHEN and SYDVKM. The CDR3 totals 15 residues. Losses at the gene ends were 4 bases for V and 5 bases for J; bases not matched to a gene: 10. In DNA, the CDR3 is TGTGCCAGCAGTTCCGGCGGGACAGGTGGCCACGAGCAGTACTTC. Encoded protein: CASSSGGTGGHEQYF.

CDR3 in amino acids: CASSLSLAGANVLTF. The CDR3 bases are TGTGCCAGCAGCTTATCCCTCGCTGGGGCCAACGTCCTGACTTTC. V gene TRBV7-3 combines with J gene TRBJ2-6; D is uncertain. V lost 2 bases, J lost 2 bases, and 7 bases lay in between. Germline V gene sequence: CDR1 SGHTA, CDR2 FQGTGA. This CDR3 is 15 amino acids long.

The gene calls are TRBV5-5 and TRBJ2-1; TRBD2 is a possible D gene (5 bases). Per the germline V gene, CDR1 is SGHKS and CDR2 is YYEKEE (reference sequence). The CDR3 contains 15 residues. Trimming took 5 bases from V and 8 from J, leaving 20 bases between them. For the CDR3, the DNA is TGTGCCAGCAGTCCTGACCCAAGATGGGGAGATGAGCAGTTCTTC. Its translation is CASSPDPRWGDEQFF.

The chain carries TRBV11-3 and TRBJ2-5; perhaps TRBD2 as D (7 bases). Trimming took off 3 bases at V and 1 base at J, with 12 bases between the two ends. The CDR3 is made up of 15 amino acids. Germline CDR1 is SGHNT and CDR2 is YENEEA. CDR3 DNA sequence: TGTGCCAGCAGCTTGGGGGCGGGGGTCCAAGAGACCCAGTACTTC. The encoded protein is CASSLGAGVQETQYF.

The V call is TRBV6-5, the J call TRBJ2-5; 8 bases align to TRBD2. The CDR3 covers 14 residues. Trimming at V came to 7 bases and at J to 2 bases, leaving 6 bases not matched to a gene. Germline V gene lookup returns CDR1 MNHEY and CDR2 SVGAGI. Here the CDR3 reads CASMGPGGQETQYF. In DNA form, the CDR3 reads TGTGCCAGCATGGGCCCGGGAGGGCAAGAGACCCAGTACTTC.

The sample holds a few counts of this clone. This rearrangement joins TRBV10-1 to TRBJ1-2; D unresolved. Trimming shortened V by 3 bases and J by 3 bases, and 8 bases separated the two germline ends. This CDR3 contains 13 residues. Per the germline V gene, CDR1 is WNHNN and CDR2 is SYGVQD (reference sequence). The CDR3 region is CASSDSGDYGYTF. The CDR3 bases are TGCGCCAGCAGTGACTCGGGTGACTATGGCTACACCTTC.

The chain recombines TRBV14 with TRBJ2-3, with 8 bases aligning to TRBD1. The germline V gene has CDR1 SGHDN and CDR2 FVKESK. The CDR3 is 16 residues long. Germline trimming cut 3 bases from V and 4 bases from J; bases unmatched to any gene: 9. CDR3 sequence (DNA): TGTGCCAGCAGCCAGGGCGGACAGGGTTGGTCAGATACGCAGTATTTT. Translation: CASSQGGQGWSDTQYF.

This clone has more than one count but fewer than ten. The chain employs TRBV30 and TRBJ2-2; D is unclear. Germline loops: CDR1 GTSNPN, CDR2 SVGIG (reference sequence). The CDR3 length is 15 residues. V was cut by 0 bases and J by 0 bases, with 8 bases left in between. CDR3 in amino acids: CAWSVEDANTGELFF. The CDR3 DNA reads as TGTGCCTGGAGTGTAGAGGACGCGAACACCGGGGAGCTGTTTTTT.

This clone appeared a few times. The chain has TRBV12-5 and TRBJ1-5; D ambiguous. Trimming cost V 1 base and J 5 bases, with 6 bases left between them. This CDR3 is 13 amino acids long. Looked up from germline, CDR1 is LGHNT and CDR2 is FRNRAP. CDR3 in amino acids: CASGLGDYQPQHF. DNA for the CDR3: TGTGCTAGTGGTTTGGGTGATTATCAGCCCCAGCATTTT.

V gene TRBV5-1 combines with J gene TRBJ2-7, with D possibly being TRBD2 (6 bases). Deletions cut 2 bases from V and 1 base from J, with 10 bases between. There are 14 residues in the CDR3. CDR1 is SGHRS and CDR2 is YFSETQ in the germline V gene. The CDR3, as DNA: TGCGCCAGCAGCTTTACTAGCAGTTCCTACGAGCAGTACTTC. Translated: CASSFTSSSYEQYF.

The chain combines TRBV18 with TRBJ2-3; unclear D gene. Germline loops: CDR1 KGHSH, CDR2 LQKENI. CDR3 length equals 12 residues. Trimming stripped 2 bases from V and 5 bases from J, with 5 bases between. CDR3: CASSPFEDTQYF. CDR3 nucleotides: TGTGCCAGCTCACCATTCGAAGATACGCAGTATTTT.